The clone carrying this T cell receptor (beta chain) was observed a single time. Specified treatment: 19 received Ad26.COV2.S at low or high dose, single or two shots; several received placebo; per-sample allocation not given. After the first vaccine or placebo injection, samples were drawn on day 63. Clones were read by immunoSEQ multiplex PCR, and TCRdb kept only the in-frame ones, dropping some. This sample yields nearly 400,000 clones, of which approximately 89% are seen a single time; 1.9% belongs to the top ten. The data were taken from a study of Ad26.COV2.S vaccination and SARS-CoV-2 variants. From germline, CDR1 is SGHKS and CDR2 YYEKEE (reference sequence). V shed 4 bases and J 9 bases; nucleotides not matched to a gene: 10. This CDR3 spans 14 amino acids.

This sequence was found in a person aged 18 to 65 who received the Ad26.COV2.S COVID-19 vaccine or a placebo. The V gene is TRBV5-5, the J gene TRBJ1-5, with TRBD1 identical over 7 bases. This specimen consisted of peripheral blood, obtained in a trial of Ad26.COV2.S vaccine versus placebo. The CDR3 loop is CASSRNRGSGPQHF. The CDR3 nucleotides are TGTGCCAGCAGCCGAAACAGGGGTAGCGGGCCCCAGCATTTT.